These 30 T cell receptor beta chains were sequenced from one sample in a study of cytomegalovirus exposure and HLA in healthy donors. The study ran its PCR with 60 Vbeta and 13 Jbeta primers. Assay used: immunoSEQ multiplex PCR; TCRdb lists only in-frame clones, some missing. This table holds 150,000 to 200,000 clones, over 60% found once. The specimen sequenced was PBMCs. The receptor source for this set is a girl between 10 and 17 years old in good health and CMV-seronegative.

This clone has just one count. V is TRBV6-1 and J is TRBJ2-3; 14 nucleotides align to TRBD2. The germline CDR1 and CDR2 sequences are MNHNS and SASEGT. V dropped 1 base and J dropped 5; count of bases not matched to a gene: 5. CDR3 length: 17 residues. The CDR3 DNA reads TGTGCCAGCAGTGAAGATTGGACTAGCGGGGGGTTAGATACGCAGTATTTT. As protein: CASSEDWTSGGLDTQYF.

The CDR3 DNA sequence: TGTGCCAGCAGCTCTCGACAAGATCCTGCCTACGAGCAGTACTTC. It codes for CASSSRQDPAYEQYF. The chain links TRBV5-4 to TRBJ2-7; no clear D. The CDR3 spans 15 residues. With 3 bases removed from V and 2 bases from J, the gap between germline ends came to 15 bases. The germline gives CDR1 SGHNT, CDR2 YYREEE (reference sequence).

This clone appeared a few times. The chain recombines TRBV9 with TRBJ2-1; 8 bases fit TRBD2. The length of the CDR3 is 15 residues. V trimming: 3 bases; J trimming: 1 base; junction bases outside the gene matches: 3. Looked up from germline, CDR1 is SGDLS and CDR2 is YYNGEE. The CDR3: CASSESGGSYNEQFF. CDR3 sequence (DNA): TGTGCCAGCAGCGAAAGCGGGGGATCCTACAATGAGCAGTTCTTC. Combining the CDR3 with reference TRBV9 and TRBJ2-1 gives the whole variable domain DSGVTQTPKHLITATGQRVTLRCSPRSGDLSVYWYQQSLDQGLQFLIQYYNGEERAKGNILERFSAQQFPDLHSELNLSSLELGDSALYFCASSESGGSYNEQFFGPGTRLTVL.

The J gene is TRBJ2-7, the V gene TRBV28; D call uncertain. The CDR3 loop spans 13 amino acids. The V end lost 3 bases, the J end lost 0 bases, and 6 bases lay between the germline ends. Germline CDR1 is MDHEN and CDR2 is SYDVKM. This CDR3 reads CASSFYGSYEQYF. CDR3 nucleotide sequence: TGTGCCAGCAGTTTCTACGGCTCCTACGAGCAGTACTTC.

The rearrangement uses TRBV7-9 and TRBJ2-1; no clear D. Per germline, CDR1 SEHNR and CDR2 FQNEAQ (reference sequence). V was pared by 5 bases and J by 6 bases, with 8 bases between. This CDR3 has 12 amino acids. The CDR3 DNA follows: TGTGCCAGCAGCCCTCCGAGCAATGAGCAGTTCTTC. Protein sequence: CASSPPSNEQFF.

This clone was detected only a few times. The DNA for the CDR3 is TGCGCCAGCAGCTTGGCGGGGAACCAAGAGACCCAGTACTTC. Its protein product is CASSLAGNQETQYF. The rearrangement joins TRBV5-1 to TRBJ2-5, with D perhaps matching TRBD2 (5 bases). The germline V gene has CDR1 SGHRS and CDR2 YFSETQ. The V end lost 0 bases, the J end lost 0 bases, and 6 bases lay between the germline ends. The CDR3 has 14 residues.

This sequence joins TRBV7-6 and TRBJ1-4; D gene ambiguous. V was clipped by 3 bases and J by 3 bases, with 11 bases between them. Germline CDR1 is SGHVS and CDR2 is FNYEAQ. CDR3 length: 15 amino acids. The CDR3 is CASSLQEGANEKLFF. The CDR3 DNA is TGTGCCAGCAGCTTGCAGGAGGGTGCTAATGAAAAACTGTTTTTT. Filled out from reference TRBV7-6 and TRBJ1-4, the complete variable domain reads GAGVSQSPRYKVTKRGQDVALRCDPISGHVSLYWYRQALGQGPEFLTYFNYEAQQDKSGLPNDRFSAERPEGSISTLTIQRTEQRDSAMYRCASSLQEGANEKLFFGSGTQLSVL.

V usage is TRBV5-4 and J usage is TRBJ1-6, with D perhaps TRBD1 (5 bases). Trimming took off 2 bases at V and 5 bases at J, with 11 bases between the two ends. The CDR3 covers 15 residues. The germline gives CDR1 SGHNT, CDR2 YYREEE (reference sequence). CDR3 amino acids: CASSLVRGNNSPLHF. For the CDR3, the DNA is TGTGCCAGCAGCTTAGTAAGGGGAAATAATTCACCCCTCCACTTT.

The rearrangement links TRBV1 to TRBJ2-3; the table's D gene call, TRBD2, was not cross checked with the DNA. TRBV1 is labeled a pseudogene. The CDR3 contains 15 residues. The DNA of the CDR3 is TGCACCAGCAGCGGCCTACCGGGTCATGGAGATACGCAGTATTTT. This encodes CTSSGLPGHGDTQYF.

V gene TRBV11-2 combines with J gene TRBJ1-6; 8 bases agree with TRBD1. The length of the CDR3 is 14 residues. V lost 1 base and J lost 7; bases outside the gene matches: 0. Per the germline V gene, CDR1 is SGHAT and CDR2 is FQNNGV. The CDR3 loop reads CASSLGTGNSPLHF. Written as DNA, the CDR3 is TGTGCCAGCAGCTTAGGGACAGGGAATTCACCCCTCCACTTT.

A single count supports this clone. The chain has TRBV5-6 and TRBJ1-5, with a tentative D call TRBD1 (5 bases). Trimming pared 0 bases from V and 2 bases from J, leaving 15 bases between. The CDR3 runs to 17 residues. Germline CDR1 SGHDT, CDR2 YYEEEE. In DNA, the CDR3 is TGTGCCAGCAGCTTGGTTTTCATGGGGCGTCGCAATCAGCCCCAGCATTTT. This gives the protein CASSLVFMGRRNQPQHF.

The gene calls are TRBV7-9 and TRBJ2-2, with a tentative D call TRBD2 (6 bases). The ends were cut back, 4 bases at V and 1 base at J, with 13 bases in the middle. Per germline, CDR1 SEHNR and CDR2 FQNEAQ (reference sequence). The length of the CDR3 is 16 residues. This CDR3 is CASSSSDAENTGELFF. The CDR3 nucleotides are TGTGCCAGCAGCTCTAGCGACGCCGAGAACACCGGGGAGCTGTTTTTT.

This clone has just a few counts. The V call is TRBV7-8, the J call TRBJ1-3; possible D gene TRBD1, 5 bases. CDR1 and CDR2 from the germline V gene are SGHVS and FQNEAQ. V lost 1 base to trimming and J lost 4 bases, with 8 bases between them. CDR3 length: 14 residues. The CDR3 here is CASSLGTTGNTIYF. CDR3 coding DNA: TGTGCCAGCAGCTTAGGGACAACAGGAAACACCATATATTTT.

The chain couples TRBV25-1 to TRBJ1-3; D gene uncertain. The V end lost 3 bases, the J end lost 2 bases, and 11 bases lay between the germline ends. The CDR3 extends over 15 amino acids. In germline, CDR1 is MGHDK, CDR2 SYGVNS. The CDR3 nucleotides are TGTGCCAGCAGTGACCCTAAACCGACTGGAAACACCATATATTTT. This translates into CASSDPKPTGNTIYF.

The rearrangement uses TRBV6-1 and TRBJ1-5, with TRBD1 matching 8 bases. The germline V gene encodes CDR1 MNHNS and CDR2 SASEGT. The CDR3 contains 15 residues. V lost 5 bases to trimming and J lost 5 bases; unmatched junction nucleotides: 8. This chain's CDR3 is CASSWTGSIHQPQHF. The DNA for the CDR3 is TGTGCCAGCAGTTGGACAGGGTCCATTCATCAGCCCCAGCATTTT.

The chain joins TRBV6-5 to TRBJ2-7; 9 bases map to TRBD2. V shed 2 bases, J shed 9 bases, and the junction held 11 bases outside the gene matches. CDR1 is MNHEY, CDR2 SVGAGI, per germline. The length of the CDR3 is 15 residues. The CDR3 DNA sequence: TGTGCCAGCAGTTACGGGAGACCACCAGCGGGGGGGCAGTACTTC. Protein sequence: CASSYGRPPAGGQYF.

The V and J genes are TRBV29-1 and TRBJ1-2, with a weak D call TRBD1 (5 bases). The CDR3 length is 15 residues. The ends were cut back, 4 bases at V and 5 bases at J, with 20 bases in the middle. Germline CDR1 and CDR2: SQVTM and ANQGSEA. The CDR3 DNA reads TGCAGCGTTGTCCCCTTCGACAGCGCTCCTTATGGCTACACCTTC. It translates to CSVVPFDSAPYGYTF.

Details on this clone: This same CDR3 is encoded by further DNA sequences in the sample. The chain joins TRBV4-1 to TRBJ2-7; maybe TRBD2 (6 bases). This CDR3 has 13 amino acids. Germline-derived CDR1 and CDR2 are MGHRA and YSYEKL. Trimming took off 1 base at V and 3 bases at J, with 7 bases between the two ends. This chain's CDR3 is CASSQVGGYEQYF. The DNA for the CDR3 is TGCGCCAGCAGCCAAGTGGGGGGCTACGAGCAGTACTTC.

The rearrangement links TRBV4-1 to TRBJ2-1; TRBD1 matches at 7 bases. Per the germline V gene, CDR1 is MGHRA and CDR2 is YSYEKL. The CDR3 covers 14 residues. V dropped 1 base and J dropped 4; count of bases not matched to a gene: 1. Written as DNA, the CDR3 is TGCGCCAGCAGCCAAGGACAGGGATACAATGAGCAGTTCTTC. As protein: CASSQGQGYNEQFF.

This sequence joins TRBV6-7 and TRBJ2-3, with TRBD2 matching over 9 bases. TRBV6-7 is designated an ORF whose function remains uncertain. J was trimmed by 0 bases and V by 4 bases; bases with no gene match: 11. There are 18 residues in the CDR3. The CDR3 DNA follows: TGTGCCAGCAGTTGGGGTAGCGGGGGTAACGCTAGCACAGATACGCAGTATTTT. It is translated as CASSWGSGGNASTDTQYF.

The chain uses TRBV6-1 and TRBJ1-1; perhaps TRBD1 as D (6 bases). The CDR3 loop spans 13 amino acids. V was pared by 10 bases and J by 4 bases, with 16 bases between. Germline V gene data show CDR1 as MNHNS and CDR2 as SASEGT. The DNA of the CDR3 is TGTGCCACCCGTAGTTCAGGGGTCACTGAAGCTTTCTTT. Its protein is CATRSSGVTEAFF.

J is TRBJ1-4 and V is TRBV7-8; the D gene is possibly TRBD1 (6 bases). The CDR3 contains 17 residues. Per the germline V gene, CDR1 is SGHVS and CDR2 is FQNEAQ. Between the trimmed V and J ends, which lost 5 bases and 1 base, there was a span of 17 bases. The DNA of the CDR3 is TGTGCCAGCAGCGTACGGACAGATTCTATAACTAATGAAAAACTGTTTTTT. Translation gives CASSVRTDSITNEKLFF.

The chain combines TRBV5-1 with TRBJ2-7; TRBD1 agrees at 9 bases. Germline V CDR1 and CDR2: SGHRS, YFSETQ. V dropped 4 bases and J dropped 5; count of bases not matched to a gene: 4. The CDR3 contains 13 residues. This CDR3 is CASSAGQGHEQYF. CDR3 sequence (DNA): TGCGCCAGCAGCGCGGGACAGGGCCACGAGCAGTACTTC.

The J gene is TRBJ1-5, the V gene TRBV5-1; D is perhaps TRBD1 (5 bases). Trimming took 4 bases from V and 1 from J, leaving 21 bases between them. The germline gives CDR1 SGHRS, CDR2 YFSETQ. The length of the CDR3 is 18 residues. CDR3 residues: CASSPGYRRGGSNQPQHF. The CDR3 DNA sequence: TGCGCCAGCAGCCCGGGCTATCGTCGGGGGGGGAGCAATCAGCCCCAGCATTTT.

V and J are TRBV6-5 and TRBJ2-3; the D gene is possibly TRBD2 (6 bases). Germline V gene data show CDR1 as MNHEY and CDR2 as SVGAGI. V was shortened by 5 bases and J by 6 bases, with 18 bases between the two germline ends. The CDR3 covers 15 residues. DNA for the CDR3: TGTGCCAGCAGTACCGGGACTCGCGGTAGGGATACGCAGTATTTT. Amino acid sequence: CASSTGTRGRDTQYF.

The genes are TRBV9 and TRBJ2-1, with 11 nucleotides matching TRBD2. Germline CDR1 is SGDLS and CDR2 is YYNGEE. V gave up 2 bases and J gave up 10 bases; unmatched junction bases: 5. This CDR3 is built from 14 residues. The chain's CDR3 is CASSVGLAGEEQFF. The CDR3 DNA sequence: TGTGCCAGCAGCGTCGGACTAGCGGGTGAGGAGCAGTTCTTC.

The chain joins TRBV5-1 to TRBJ1-4; TRBD1 might be the D (6 bases). V was shortened by 4 bases and J by 5 bases, with 21 bases between the two germline ends. Per the germline V gene, CDR1 is SGHRS and CDR2 is YFSETQ. The CDR3 is 17 residues long. The CDR3 region is CASSRTGSSEGNEKLFF. The DNA for the CDR3 is TGCGCCAGCAGCCGCACAGGGTCCAGTGAAGGGAATGAAAAACTGTTTTTT. Based on the CDR3 plus reference TRBV5-1 and TRBJ1-4, the full variable domain is KAGVTQTPRYLIKTRGQQVTLSCSPISGHRSVSWYQQTPGQGLQFLFEYFSETQRNKGNFPGRFSGRQFSNSRSEMNVSTLELGDSALYLCASSRTGSSEGNEKLFFGSGTQLSVL.

The chain has TRBV5-6 and TRBJ2-7, with 9 bases aligning to TRBD1. This CDR3 has 14 amino acids. V shed 3 bases and J 9 bases; nucleotides not matched to a gene: 10. Per the germline V gene, CDR1 is SGHDT and CDR2 is YYEEEE. For the CDR3, the DNA is TGTGCCAGCAGCTCGGGACAGGGTTCGTCGGGGCAGTACTTC. It is translated as CASSSGQGSSGQYF. The full variable domain, rest sourced from reference TRBV5-6 and TRBJ2-7, is DAGVTQSPTHLIKTRGQQVTLRCSPKSGHDTVSWYQQALGQGPQFIFQYYEEEERQRGNFPDRFSGHQFPNYSSELNVNALLLGDSALYLCASSSGQGSSGQYFGPGTRLTVT.

About this clone itself: Germline and junction disagree at one end, which may indicate a read error. V gene TRBV7-7 combines with J gene TRBJ2-3, with D hard to call. The CDR3 extends over 14 amino acids. The germline gives CDR1 SSHAT, CDR2 FNYEAQ (reference sequence). The chain's CDR3 is CASSLPLSTDTQYF. In DNA form, the CDR3 reads TGTGCTAGCAGCTTACCCTTAAGCACAGATACGCAGTATTTT. Based on the CDR3 plus reference TRBV7-7 and TRBJ2-3, the full variable domain is GAGVSQSPRYKVTKRGQDVTLRCDPISSHATLYWYQQALGQGPEFLTYFNYEAQPDKSGLPSDRFSAERPEGSISTLTIQRTEQRDSAMYRCASSLPLSTDTQYFGPGTRLTVL.

The chain has TRBV18 and TRBJ1-2; 10 bases are shared with TRBD1. V dropped 6 bases and J dropped 5; count of bases not matched to a gene: 6. Germline V gene sequence: CDR1 KGHSH, CDR2 LQKENI. The CDR3 extends over 14 amino acids. The CDR3 protein is CASSPGQGEYGYTF. The CDR3 DNA reads TGTGCCAGCTCCCCTGGACAGGGGGAATATGGCTACACCTTC.